These 21 T cell receptor beta chains share one sample of origin, sequenced in a study of T cells in Graves' hyperthyroidism and ophthalmopathy. Amplification of TCR beta CDR3 regions used RNA as the template. First-round RT-PCR targeting the TCR CDR3 was performed with the HTBI primer set. TCRdb re-called the multiplex PCR reads through MiXCR, storing one row per CDR3 protein. The data show some 180,000 distinct CDR3 sequences, 15% to 20% seen once. The sequenced sample consisted of blood. Source of these receptors: a woman aged 45-60 years with Graves' hyperthyroidism.

This clonotype occurred many times. V and J are TRBV27 and TRBJ1-2, with a tentative D call TRBD1 (5 bases). Germline-derived CDR1 and CDR2 are MNHEY and SMNVEV (reference sequence). V dropped 6 bases and J dropped 8 bases, with 19 bases sitting between them. The CDR3 is 14 amino acids. CDR3 region: CASSPTHPGKGYTF. CDR3 bases: TGTGCCAGCAGCCCGACTCACCCAGGGAAAGGCTACACCTTC.

This clonotype was detected many times. The chain carries TRBV5-1 and TRBJ1-6; no firm D call. CDR3 length equals 15 residues. CDR1 SGHRS and CDR2 YFSETQ come from the germline V gene. V lost 1 base, J lost 10 bases, and 15 bases lay in between. The CDR3 loop is CASSLHGVGQSPLHF. As DNA, the CDR3 is TGCGCCAGCAGCTTGCACGGTGTTGGCCAATCACCCCTCCACTTT.

This clonotype turned up a few times. With a much larger clone just one base away, this may be a read error. DNA of the CDR3: TGTACTAGTGGTTTGCCCCGGGACTTAGACAATGAGCAGTTCTTC. Residues: CTSGLPRDLDNEQFF. The rearrangement joins TRBV12-5 to TRBJ2-1; weak D call: TRBD2 (6 bases). This CDR3 is 15 amino acids long. The germline CDR1 and CDR2 sequences are LGHNT and FRNRAP.

In its sample, this clonotype was seen many times. J is TRBJ1-1 and V is TRBV9, with 7 bases that match TRBD1. This CDR3 comprises 13 residues. The germline gives CDR1 SGDLS, CDR2 YYNGEE. Germline trimming cut 3 bases from V and 5 bases from J; bases unmatched to any gene: 4. The CDR3 DNA follows: TGTGCCAGCAGCGGGGGGGACAGTACTGAAGCTTTCTTT. Translation: CASSGGDSTEAFF.

This sequence joins TRBV7-8 and TRBJ1-6, with TRBD1 as a possible D gene (5 bases). CDR3 length equals 15 residues. The V and J ends lost 5 bases and 8 bases respectively, with 16 bases between them. CDR1 is SGHVS and CDR2 is FQNEAQ in the germline V gene. The CDR3 nucleotides read TGTGCCAGCAGCCCTTCGATTCAGGGTTATTCACCCCTCCACTTT. Translation: CASSPSIQGYSPLHF.

This clonotype occurred a few times. A much bigger clone sits one base away, suggesting this may be a read error. The rearrangement uses TRBV7-3 and TRBJ2-1; 9 nucleotides line up with TRBD1. Looked up from germline, CDR1 is SGHTA and CDR2 is FQGTGA. This CDR3 is built from 13 residues. The CDR3 nucleotides read TGTGCCAGCAGCCGTACAGGGGGCCAGGGGCAGTGCTTC. Its translation is CASSRTGGQGQCF.

At least ten counts were recorded for this clonotype. The rearrangement uses TRBV5-1 and TRBJ2-7; 10 positions agree with TRBD1. J lost 4 bases, V lost 4 bases, and 5 bases had no gene match. The CDR3 runs 14 residues. Germline CDR1 and CDR2: SGHRS and YFSETQ. In nucleotides, the CDR3 is TGCGCCAGCAGCACGGGACAGGGGTTATACGAGCAGTACTTC. It translates to CASSTGQGLYEQYF.

This clonotype has at least ten counts. V gene TRBV12-3 or TRBV12-4 combines with J gene TRBJ2-5; no firm D call. Trimming shortened V by 6 bases and J by 5 bases, and 7 bases separated the two germline ends. The CDR3 is 11 residues long. CDR3 loop: CASRNEETQYF. DNA of the CDR3: TGTGCCAGCAGGAACGAGGAGACCCAGTACTTC.

The CDR3 loop is CASSPYSTGRKLFF. Here the CDR3 DNA reads TGTGCCAGCAGTCCATACTCGACAGGTAGAAAACTGTTTTTT. The chain links TRBV28 to TRBJ1-4; D is possibly TRBD1 (6 bases). CDR1 MDHEN and CDR2 SYDVKM come from the germline V gene. V lost 5 bases and J 10 bases, leaving 17 bases between the germline ends. The CDR3 spans 14 residues.

This clonotype was counted many times. This chain's CDR3 is CASSVGGGGTDQPQHF. CDR3 coding DNA: TGTGCCAGCAGCGTAGGGGGAGGGGGAACAGATCAGCCCCAGCATTTT. The V call is TRBV9, the J call TRBJ1-5, with D possibly matching TRBD1 (6 bases). CDR1 SGDLS and CDR2 YYNGEE come from the germline V gene. The V and J ends lost 0 bases and 5 bases respectively, with 15 bases between them. The CDR3 totals 16 residues.

This clonotype was recorded many times. The genes are TRBV3-1 and TRBJ2-3; TRBD1 agrees at 7 bases. This CDR3 has 17 amino acids. Germline V gives CDR1 LGHDT, CDR2 YNNKEL (reference sequence). V shed 0 bases, J shed 1 base, and the junction held 7 bases outside the gene matches. CDR3 protein: CASSQDQTGIGTDTQYF. The CDR3, as DNA: TGTGCCAGCAGCCAAGATCAGACAGGGATAGGCACAGATACGCAGTATTTT.

This clonotype has a count of ten or more. The V and J genes are TRBV6-2 or TRBV6-3 and TRBJ1-1, with a possible D match to TRBD1 (6 bases). The CDR3 is made up of 15 amino acids. Looked up from germline, CDR1 is MNHEY and CDR2 is SVGEGT. Trimming shortened V by 3 bases and J by 9 bases, and 20 bases separated the two germline ends. In nucleotides, the CDR3 is TGTGCCAGCAGTTATATTCCGGACAGCCGAGCTCAAGCTTTCTTT. Translated: CASSYIPDSRAQAFF.

This clonotype was recorded at least ten times. The chain has TRBV2 and TRBJ2-1; D remains ambiguous. The germline CDR1 and CDR2 sequences are SNHLY and FYNNEI. The CDR3 runs 13 residues. Trimming took 4 bases from V and 6 from J, leaving 10 bases between them. Written as DNA, the CDR3 is TGTGCCAGCAGTGGAAATTGGATCAATGAGCAGTTCTTC. Amino acid sequence: CASSGNWINEQFF.

The chain couples TRBV20-1 to TRBJ1-4, with TRBD1 as a possible D gene (6 bases). Trimming pared 6 bases from V and 6 bases from J, leaving 17 bases between. The CDR3 spans 14 residues. The germline V gene encodes CDR1 DFQATT and CDR2 SNEGSKA (reference sequence). CDR3 in DNA: TGCAGTGCCCTCAGGGGTAGAGGAGATGAAAAACTGTTTTTT. Protein: CSALRGRGDEKLFF.

The sample holds many counts of this clonotype. The chain joins TRBV7-9 to TRBJ2-3; 7 nucleotides line up with TRBD1. Losses at the gene ends were 5 bases for V and 2 bases for J; bases not matched to a gene: 10. Germline V lookup: CDR1 SEHNR, CDR2 FQNEAQ (reference sequence). This CDR3 has 16 amino acids. The chain's CDR3 is CASSRQGTLPTDTQYF. The CDR3 nucleotides read TGTGCCAGCAGCCGACAGGGCACACTCCCCACAGATACGCAGTATTTT. Complete variable domain (other parts from reference TRBV7-9 and TRBJ2-3): DTGVSQNPRHKITKRGQNVTFRCDPISEHNRLYWYRQTLGQGPEFLTYFQNEAQLEKSRLLSDRFSAERPKGSFSTLEIQRTEQGDSAMYLCASSRQGTLPTDTQYFGPGTRLTVL.

This clonotype appeared many times. The V gene is TRBV20-1, the J gene TRBJ2-5, with 8 bases identical to TRBD1. V was pared by 7 bases and J by 6 bases, with 16 bases of the junction left unmatched. There are 15 residues in the CDR3. The germline CDR1 and CDR2 sequences are DFQATT and SNEGSKA (reference sequence). Here the CDR3 reads CSEADSRQGTKTQYF. CDR3 DNA: TGCAGTGAGGCCGATTCTCGACAGGGGACGAAGACCCAGTACTTC.

This clonotype was detected a few times. This sequence may be a read error, since a much larger clone differs from it by one base. The chain combines TRBV3-1 with TRBJ2-1; tentatively, D is TRBD2 (7 bases). The V end lost 7 bases, the J end lost 12 bases, and 16 bases lay between the germline ends. CDR3 length: 12 amino acids. Germline values: CDR1 LGHDT, CDR2 YNNKEL (reference sequence). CDR3 residues: CASTTTRGGQFF. CDR3 DNA: TGTGCCAGCACCACTACTAGGGGGGGGCAGTTCTTC.

This clonotype was observed a few times. This sequence may be a read error, since a much larger clone differs from it by one base. Lacking the conserved final phenylalanine or tryptophan, this CDR3 likely reflects a read error. The V gene is TRBV12-3 or TRBV12-4, the J gene TRBJ1-1; no clear D gene. The CDR3 spans 13 residues. Trimming stripped 6 bases from V and 0 bases from J, with 8 bases between. The CDR3 spells CASRRRMNTEAFL. In DNA, the CDR3 is TGTGCCAGCAGGCGCCGTATGAACACTGAAGCTTTCCTT.

Ten or more counts support this clonotype. The chain links TRBV7-9 to TRBJ2-7; no firm D call. Germline assignment: CDR1 SEHNR and CDR2 FQNEAQ (reference sequence). Trimming pared 1 base from V and 0 bases from J, leaving 7 bases between. The CDR3 spans 14 residues. The CDR3 DNA follows: TGTGCCAGCAGCTTAGGATCCCCCTCCTACGAGCAGTACTTC. Its translation is CASSLGSPSYEQYF.

The gene calls are TRBV18 and TRBJ1-2; D unclear. With 1 base removed from V and 2 bases from J, the gap between germline ends came to 11 bases. Per germline, CDR1 KGHSH and CDR2 LQKENI. CDR3 length equals 15 residues. Here the CDR3 reads CASSPREGTNYGYTF. The CDR3 coding sequence is TGTGCCAGCTCACCACGGGAGGGAACCAACTATGGCTACACCTTC.

This clonotype appeared many times. This sequence joins TRBV6-2 or TRBV6-3 and TRBJ1-1; possibly TRBD1 for D (6 bases). Between the trimmed V and J ends, which lost 2 bases and 2 bases, there was a span of 18 bases. Germline V lookup: CDR1 MNHEY, CDR2 SVGEGT. CDR3 length equals 17 residues. DNA of the CDR3: TGTGCCAGCAGTTACGCATTTGGGGGCGTAGGTAACACTGAAGCTTTCTTT. Protein: CASSYAFGGVGNTEAFF.